This T cell receptor (beta chain) was found in a study of cytomegalovirus exposure and HLA in healthy donors. Study-wide results and limits: Rare sequences made up most TCRs, while some public TCRs were found in many donors.

Each donor's status was that of a healthy bone marrow donor. This PCR relied on a set of 60 Vbeta primers and 13 Jbeta primers. Assay used: immunoSEQ multiplex PCR; TCRdb lists only in-frame clones, some missing. The table shows 150,000 or so clones, with 65% to 75% occurring only once. This clone has a single count. Its antigen remains unknown. This CDR3 contains 16 residues. The V and J ends lost 5 bases and 1 base, in that order; junction bases with no gene match: 7. Germline values: CDR1 MNHEY, CDR2 SMNVEV (reference sequence). The specimen was PBMCs. The source of this sequence is a human donor in good health. The chain is built from TRBV27 and TRBJ2-1; 8 positions match TRBD2. The CDR3 sequence: CASSERGGRSYNEQFF. In DNA, the CDR3 is TGTGCCAGCAGTGAACGGGGGGGCCGATCCTACAATGAGCAGTTCTTC.